Described below is a single T cell receptor (beta chain) sequence and its context. Its antigen is unidentified. TCRdb reanalyzed the 5' RACE reads and collapses them to one entry per CDR3 protein, without DNA. The sample totals a few hundred thousand distinct CDR3 sequences. The CDR3 has 15 residues. In germline, CDR1 is SEHNR, CDR2 FQNEAQ (reference sequence). This specimen belongs to a study of monozygotic twins with inflammatory bowel disease. General study findings and limits: Differing T cell subtypes remained indistinguishable.

The chain is built from TRBV7-9 and TRBJ2-5; TCRdb calls TRBD2, which cannot be checked without DNA. The sequenced sample was blood. This clonotype was sampled from a human donor with ulcerative colitis or Crohn's disease, or a healthy co-twin of an affected twin (not recorded which). The CDR3 reads CASSSLGAHQETQYF.